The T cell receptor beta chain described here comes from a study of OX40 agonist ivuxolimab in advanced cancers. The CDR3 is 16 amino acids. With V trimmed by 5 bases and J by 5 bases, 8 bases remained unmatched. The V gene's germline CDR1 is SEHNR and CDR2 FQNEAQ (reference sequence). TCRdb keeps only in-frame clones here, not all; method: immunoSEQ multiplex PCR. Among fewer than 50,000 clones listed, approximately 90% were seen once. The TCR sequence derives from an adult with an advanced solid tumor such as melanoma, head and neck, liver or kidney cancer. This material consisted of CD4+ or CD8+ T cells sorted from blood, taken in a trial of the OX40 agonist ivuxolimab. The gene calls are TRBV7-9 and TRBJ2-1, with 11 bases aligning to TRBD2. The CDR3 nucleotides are TGTGCCAGCAGCCCAAAGGGGACTAGCGGAAACAATGAGCAGTTCTTC. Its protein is CASSPKGTSGNNEQFF.